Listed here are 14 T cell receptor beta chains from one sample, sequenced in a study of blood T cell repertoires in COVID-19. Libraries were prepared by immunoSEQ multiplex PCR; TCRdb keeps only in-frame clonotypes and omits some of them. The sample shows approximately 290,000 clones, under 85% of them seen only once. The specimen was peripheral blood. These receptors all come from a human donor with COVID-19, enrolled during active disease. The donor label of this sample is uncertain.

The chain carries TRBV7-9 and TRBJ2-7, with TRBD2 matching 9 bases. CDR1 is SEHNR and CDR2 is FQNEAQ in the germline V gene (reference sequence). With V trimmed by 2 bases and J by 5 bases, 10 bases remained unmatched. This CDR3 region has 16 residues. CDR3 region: CASSLNVAGGLNEQYF. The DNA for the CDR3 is TGTGCCAGCAGCTTAAATGTGGCGGGAGGGCTGAACGAGCAGTACTTC.

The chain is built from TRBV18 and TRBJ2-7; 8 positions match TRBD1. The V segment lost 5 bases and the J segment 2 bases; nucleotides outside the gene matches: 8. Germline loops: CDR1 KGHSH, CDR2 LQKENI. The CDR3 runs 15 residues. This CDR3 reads CASSEMTGATYEQYF. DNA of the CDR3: TGTGCCAGCTCAGAGATGACAGGGGCAACCTACGAGCAGTACTTC.

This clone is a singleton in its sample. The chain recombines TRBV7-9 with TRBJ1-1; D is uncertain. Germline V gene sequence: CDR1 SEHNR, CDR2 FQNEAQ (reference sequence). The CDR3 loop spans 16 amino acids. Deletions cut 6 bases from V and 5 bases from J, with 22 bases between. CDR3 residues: CASSRDVSLGGTEAFF. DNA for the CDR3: TGTGCCAGCAGTCGAGATGTCAGCTTAGGAGGGACTGAAGCTTTCTTT.

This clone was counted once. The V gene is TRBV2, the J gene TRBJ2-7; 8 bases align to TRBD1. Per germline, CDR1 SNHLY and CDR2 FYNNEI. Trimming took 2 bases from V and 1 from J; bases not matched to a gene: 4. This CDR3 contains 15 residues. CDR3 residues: CASSERTGGSYEQYF. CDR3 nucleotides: TGTGCCAGCAGTGAACGAACAGGGGGATCCTACGAGCAGTACTTC.

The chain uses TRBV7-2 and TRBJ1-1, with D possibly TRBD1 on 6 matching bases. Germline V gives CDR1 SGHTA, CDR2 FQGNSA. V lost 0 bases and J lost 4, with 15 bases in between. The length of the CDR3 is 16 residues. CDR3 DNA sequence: TGTGCCAGCAGCTTAGCTTTGGGTAGGGGGGGCACTGAAGCTTTCTTT. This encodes CASSLALGRGGTEAFF.

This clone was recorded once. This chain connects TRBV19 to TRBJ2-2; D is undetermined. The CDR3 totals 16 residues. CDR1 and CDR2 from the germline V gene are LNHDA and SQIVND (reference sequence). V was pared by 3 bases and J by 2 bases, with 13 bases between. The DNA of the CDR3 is TGTGCCAGTAGTATTGGGCCGGCTCGCAACACCGGGGAGCTGTTTTTT. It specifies CASSIGPARNTGELFF.

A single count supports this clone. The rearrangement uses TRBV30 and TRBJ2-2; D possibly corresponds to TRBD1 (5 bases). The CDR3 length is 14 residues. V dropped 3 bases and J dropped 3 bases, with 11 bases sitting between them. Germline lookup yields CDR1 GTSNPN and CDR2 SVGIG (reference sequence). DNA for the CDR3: TGTGCCTGGAGGGTGGGGCTCCACACCGGGGAGCTGTTTTTT. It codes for CAWRVGLHTGELFF. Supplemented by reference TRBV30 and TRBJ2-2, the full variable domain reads SQTIHQWPATLVQPVGSPLSLECTVEGTSNPNLYWYRQAAGRGLQLLFYSVGIGQISSEVPQNLSASRPQDRQFILSSKKLLLSDSGFYLCAWRVGLHTGELFFGEGSRLTVL.

CDR3 nucleotide sequence: TGTGCCAGCGGCGCGGGACTAGCGGTCAATGAGCAGTTCTTC. Its translation is CASGAGLAVNEQFF. V is TRBV7-9 and J is TRBJ2-1; 11 bases line up with TRBD2. CDR1 is SEHNR, CDR2 FQNEAQ, per germline (reference sequence). The CDR3 spans 14 residues. Trimming at V came to 8 bases and at J to 6 bases, leaving 6 bases not matched to a gene.

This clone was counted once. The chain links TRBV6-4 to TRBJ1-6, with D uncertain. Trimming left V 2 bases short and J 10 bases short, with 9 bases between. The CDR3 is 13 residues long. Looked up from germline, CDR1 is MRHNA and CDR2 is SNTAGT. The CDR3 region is CASSDQVGSPLHF. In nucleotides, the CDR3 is TGTGCCAGCAGTGACCAGGTTGGCTCACCCCTCCACTTT.

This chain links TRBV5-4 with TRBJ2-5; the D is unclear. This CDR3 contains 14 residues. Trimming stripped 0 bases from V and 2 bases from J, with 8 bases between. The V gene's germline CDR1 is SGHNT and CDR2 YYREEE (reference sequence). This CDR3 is CASSLDSVQETQYF. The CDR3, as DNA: TGTGCCAGCAGCTTGGATTCGGTTCAAGAGACCCAGTACTTC.

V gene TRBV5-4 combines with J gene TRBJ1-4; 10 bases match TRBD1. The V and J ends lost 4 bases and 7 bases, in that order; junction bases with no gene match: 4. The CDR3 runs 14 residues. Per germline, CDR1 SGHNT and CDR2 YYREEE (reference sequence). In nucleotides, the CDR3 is TGTGCCAGCAGCACGGACAGGGGGAGTGAAAAACTGTTTTTT. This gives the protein CASSTDRGSEKLFF.

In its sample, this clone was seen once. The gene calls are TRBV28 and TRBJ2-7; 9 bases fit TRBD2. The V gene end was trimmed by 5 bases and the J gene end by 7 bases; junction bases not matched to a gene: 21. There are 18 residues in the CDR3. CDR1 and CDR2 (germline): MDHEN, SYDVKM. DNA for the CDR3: TGTGCCAGCAGTCTGAGCGGGAGGACACCGACCCACCGGAGAGAGCAGTACTTC. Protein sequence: CASSLSGRTPTHRREQYF.

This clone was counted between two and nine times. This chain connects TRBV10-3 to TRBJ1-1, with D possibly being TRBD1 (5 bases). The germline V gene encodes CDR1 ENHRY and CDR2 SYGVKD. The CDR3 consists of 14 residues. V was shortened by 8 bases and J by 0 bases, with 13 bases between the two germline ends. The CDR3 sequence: CAIGTGEVNTEAFF. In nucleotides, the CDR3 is TGTGCCATCGGGACGGGGGAGGTGAACACTGAAGCTTTCTTT.

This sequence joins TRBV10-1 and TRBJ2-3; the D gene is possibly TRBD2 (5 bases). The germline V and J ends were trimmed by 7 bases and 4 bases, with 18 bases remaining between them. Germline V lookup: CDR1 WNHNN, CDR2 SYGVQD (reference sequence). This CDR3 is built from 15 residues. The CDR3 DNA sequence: TGCGCCAGCAATCAGTCCGGCGGGCATCCAGATACGCAGTATTTT. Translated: CASNQSGGHPDTQYF.